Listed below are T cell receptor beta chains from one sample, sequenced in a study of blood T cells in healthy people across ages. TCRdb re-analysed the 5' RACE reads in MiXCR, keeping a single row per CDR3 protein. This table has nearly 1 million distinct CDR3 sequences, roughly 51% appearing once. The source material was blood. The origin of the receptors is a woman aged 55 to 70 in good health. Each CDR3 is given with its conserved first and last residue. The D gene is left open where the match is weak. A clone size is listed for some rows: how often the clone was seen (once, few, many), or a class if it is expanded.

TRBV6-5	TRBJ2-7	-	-	TGTGCCAGCAGTTACGAGACGAGTGTGGGGGAGCAGTACTTC	CASSYETSVGEQYF
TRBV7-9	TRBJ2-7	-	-	TGTGCCAGCAGCTTATACATCAACTCCTACGAGCAGTACTTC	CASSLYINSYEQYF
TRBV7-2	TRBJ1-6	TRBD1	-	TGTGCCAGCAGCTTAGCGGACAGGAGAGGATCACCCCTCCACTTT	CASSLADRRGSPLHF
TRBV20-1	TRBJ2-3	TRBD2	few	TGCAGTGCTAGAGTGGGTCGTGGACTAGCGGGAGGGCCCACAGATACGCAGTATTTT	CSARVGRGLAGGPTDTQYF
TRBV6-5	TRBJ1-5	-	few	TGTGCCAGCAGTTACGGGGCTGATAGCAATCAGCCCCAGCATTTT	CASSYGADSNQPQHF
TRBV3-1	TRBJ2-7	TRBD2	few	TGTGCCAGCAGAAGGCTAGCGGGAGGGCGCTACGAGCAGTACTTC	CASRRLAGGRYEQYF
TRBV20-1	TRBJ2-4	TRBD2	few	TGCAGTGCTAGAGATACCGCGGGAGCTTTGGAGCAGTACTTC	CSARDTAGALEQYF
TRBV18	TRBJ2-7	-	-	TGTGCCAGCTCACAAGACGGGTCTTTGTACGAGCAGTACTTC	CASSQDGSLYEQYF
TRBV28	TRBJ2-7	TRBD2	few	TGTGCCAGTCGGGAGGCGGCCTCCTACGAGCAGTACTTC	CASREAASYEQYF
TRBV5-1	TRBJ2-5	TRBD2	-	TGCGCCAGCAGACCCGTAGCGGGAGGGCGAATAGAGACCCAGTACTTC	CASRPVAGGRIETQYF
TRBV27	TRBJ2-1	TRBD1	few	TGTGCCAGCAGTTTAAGACAGGGAATCAATGAGCAGTTCTTC	CASSLRQGINEQFF
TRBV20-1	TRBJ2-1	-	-	TGCAGTACCTCGGGACACCTATGGGGTGAGCAGTTCTTC	CSTSGHLWGEQFF
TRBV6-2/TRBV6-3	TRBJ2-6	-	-	TGTGCCAGCAGTTACTCCAGCTCTGGGGCCAACGTCCTGACTTTC	CASSYSSSGANVLTF
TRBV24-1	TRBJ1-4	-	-	TGTGCCACCAGTGATCCCGGGGAAAAACTGTTTTTT	CATSDPGEKLFF
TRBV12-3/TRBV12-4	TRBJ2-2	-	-	TGTGCCAGCAGTGCCACGAAAGGACATCGCACCGGGGAGCTGTTTTTT	CASSATKGHRTGELFF
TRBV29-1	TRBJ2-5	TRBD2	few	TGCAGCGTCGGACTAGCGGGAGTAAGGGAGACCCAGTACTTC	CSVGLAGVRETQYF
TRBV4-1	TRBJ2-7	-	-	TGCGCCAGCAGCCAAGCAGGGCACGAGCAGTACTTC	CASSQAGHEQYF
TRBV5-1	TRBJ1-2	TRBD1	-	TGCGCCAGCAGCCCCGATCCCTCCGGGACAGGGCCTTATGGCTACACCTTC	CASSPDPSGTGPYGYTF
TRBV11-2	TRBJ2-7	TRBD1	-	TGTGCCAGCAGCGAGGGGGCAGGAGACTACGAGCAGTACTTC	CASSEGAGDYEQYF
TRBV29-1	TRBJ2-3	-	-	TGCAGCGTTGACAGTCCTCCCACAGATACGCAGTATTTT	CSVDSPPTDTQYF
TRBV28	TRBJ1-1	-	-	TGTGCCAGCAGTGCCCCGTCCCGGGGTGAAGCGGAAGCTTTCTTT	CASSAPSRGEAEAFF
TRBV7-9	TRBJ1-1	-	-	TGTGCCAGCAGCTTAGGAGACCACAGGGCCCCTGAAGCTTTCTTT	CASSLGDHRAPEAFF
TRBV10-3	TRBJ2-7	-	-	TGTGCCATCAGTGGCTCGGACTACGAGCAGTACTTC	CAISGSDYEQYF
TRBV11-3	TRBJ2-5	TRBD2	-	TGTGCCAGCAGCTTAGGCGTGGGAGGGTCGGAGGAGACCCAGTACTTC	CASSLGVGGSEETQYF
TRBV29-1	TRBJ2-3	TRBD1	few	TGCAGCGGCGTTCCGGGACAGACAGATACGCAGTATTTT	CSGVPGQTDTQYF
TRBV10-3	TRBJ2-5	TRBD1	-	TGTGCCATCCGACAGGGGCTTGGGGAGACCCAGTACTTC	CAIRQGLGETQYF
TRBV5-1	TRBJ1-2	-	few	TGCGCCAGCAGCGGACAGCTCTATGGCTACACCTTC	CASSGQLYGYTF
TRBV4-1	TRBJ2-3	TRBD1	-	TGCGCCAGCAGCCAAGAGGGGGGACAGGGAGGCACAGATACGCAGTATTTT	CASSQEGGQGGTDTQYF
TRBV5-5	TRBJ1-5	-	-	TGTGCCAGCAGCTTGGGGGCAGGAGGAAGCAATCAGCCCCAGCATTTT	CASSLGAGGSNQPQHF
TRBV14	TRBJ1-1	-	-	TGTGCCAGCAGCCAAGTCACGGCTGAAGCTTTCTTT	CASSQVTAEAFF
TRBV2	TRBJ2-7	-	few	TGTGCCAGCAGGTACAGGCAGTCCAACGAGCAGTACTTC	CASRYRQSNEQYF